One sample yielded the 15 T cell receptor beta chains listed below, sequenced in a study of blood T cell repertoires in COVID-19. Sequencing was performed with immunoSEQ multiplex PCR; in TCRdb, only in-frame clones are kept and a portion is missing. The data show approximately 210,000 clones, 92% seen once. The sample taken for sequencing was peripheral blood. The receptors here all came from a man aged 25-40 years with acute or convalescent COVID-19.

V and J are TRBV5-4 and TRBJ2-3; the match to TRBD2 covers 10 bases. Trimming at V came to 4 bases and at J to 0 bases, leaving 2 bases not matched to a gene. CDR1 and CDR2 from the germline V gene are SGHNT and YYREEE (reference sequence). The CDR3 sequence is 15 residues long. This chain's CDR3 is CASSRTSGSTDTQYF. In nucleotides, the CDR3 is TGTGCCAGCAGCCGGACTAGCGGAAGCACAGATACGCAGTATTTT.

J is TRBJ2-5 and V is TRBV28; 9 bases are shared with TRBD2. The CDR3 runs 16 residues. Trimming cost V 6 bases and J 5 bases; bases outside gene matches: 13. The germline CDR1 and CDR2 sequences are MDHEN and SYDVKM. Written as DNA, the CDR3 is TGTGCCAGCAGCTCCCGGACTAGCGCACTTGGGGAGACCCAGTACTTC. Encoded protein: CASSSRTSALGETQYF.

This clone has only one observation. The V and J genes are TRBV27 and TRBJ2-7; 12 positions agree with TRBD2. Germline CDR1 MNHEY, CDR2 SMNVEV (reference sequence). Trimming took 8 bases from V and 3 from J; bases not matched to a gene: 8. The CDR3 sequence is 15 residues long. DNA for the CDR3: TGTGCCAGCGCCCCCCGACTAGCGGGAGTCTACGAGCAGTACTTC. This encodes CASAPRLAGVYEQYF.

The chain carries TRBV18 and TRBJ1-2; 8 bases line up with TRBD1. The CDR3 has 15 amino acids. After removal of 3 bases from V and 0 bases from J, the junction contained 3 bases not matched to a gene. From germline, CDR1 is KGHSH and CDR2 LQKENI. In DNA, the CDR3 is TGTGCCAGCTCACCCGACAGGGGCGCTAACTATGGCTACACCTTC. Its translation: CASSPDRGANYGYTF.

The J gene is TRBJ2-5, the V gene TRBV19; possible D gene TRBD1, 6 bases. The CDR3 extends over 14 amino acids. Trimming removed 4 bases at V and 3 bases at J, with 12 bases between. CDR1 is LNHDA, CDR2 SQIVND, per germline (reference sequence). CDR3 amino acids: CASSTYRDKETQYF. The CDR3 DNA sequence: TGTGCCAGTAGTACCTACAGGGACAAAGAGACCCAGTACTTC.

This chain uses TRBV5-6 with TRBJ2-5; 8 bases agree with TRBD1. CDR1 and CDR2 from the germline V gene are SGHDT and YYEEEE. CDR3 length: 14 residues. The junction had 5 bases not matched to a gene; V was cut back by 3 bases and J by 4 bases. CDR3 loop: CASSSDRAGETQYF. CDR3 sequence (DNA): TGTGCCAGCAGCTCGGACAGGGCCGGAGAGACCCAGTACTTC.

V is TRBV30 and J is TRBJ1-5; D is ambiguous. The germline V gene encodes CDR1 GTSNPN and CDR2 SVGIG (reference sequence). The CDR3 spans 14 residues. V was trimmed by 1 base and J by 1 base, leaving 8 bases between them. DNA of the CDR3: TGTGCCTGGAGTGACGGAGTCAGCAATCAGCCCCAGCATTTT. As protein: CAWSDGVSNQPQHF.

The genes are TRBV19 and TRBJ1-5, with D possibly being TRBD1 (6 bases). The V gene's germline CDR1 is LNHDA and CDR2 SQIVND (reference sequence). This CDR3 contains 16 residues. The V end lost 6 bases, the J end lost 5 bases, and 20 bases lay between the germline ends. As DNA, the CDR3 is TGTGCCAGTAGGTGGGGGGGGCAGACGGGTTATCAGCCCCAGCATTTT. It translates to CASRWGGQTGYQPQHF.

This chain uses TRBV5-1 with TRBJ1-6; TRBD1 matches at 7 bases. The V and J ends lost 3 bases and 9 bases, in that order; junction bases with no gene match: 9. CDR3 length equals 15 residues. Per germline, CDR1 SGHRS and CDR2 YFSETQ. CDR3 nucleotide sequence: TGCGCCAGCAGCTCCACAGGGGCCCAGAGTTCACCCCTCCACTTT. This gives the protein CASSSTGAQSSPLHF.

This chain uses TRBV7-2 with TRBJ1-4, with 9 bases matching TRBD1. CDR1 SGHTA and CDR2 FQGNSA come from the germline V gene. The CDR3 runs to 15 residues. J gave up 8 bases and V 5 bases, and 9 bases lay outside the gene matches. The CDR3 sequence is CASSPRDRVGEKLFF. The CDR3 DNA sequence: TGTGCCAGCAGCCCTAGGGACAGGGTCGGCGAAAAACTGTTTTTT.

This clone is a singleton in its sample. CDR3 residues: CASRIQGAGETQYF. In nucleotides, the CDR3 is TGTGCCAGCAGGATACAGGGGGCCGGCGAGACCCAGTACTTC. The rearrangement uses TRBV28 and TRBJ2-5, with TRBD1 matching 9 bases. The CDR3 is made up of 14 amino acids. The ends lost 6 bases at V and 5 bases at J; junction bases unmatched: 7. The germline CDR1 and CDR2 sequences are MDHEN and SYDVKM.

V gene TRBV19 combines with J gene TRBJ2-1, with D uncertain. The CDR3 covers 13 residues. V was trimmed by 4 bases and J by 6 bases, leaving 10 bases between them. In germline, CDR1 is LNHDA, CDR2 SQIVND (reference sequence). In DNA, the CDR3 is TGTGCCAGTAGTAGTTGGGCAGGCAATGAGCAGTTCTTC. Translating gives CASSSWAGNEQFF.

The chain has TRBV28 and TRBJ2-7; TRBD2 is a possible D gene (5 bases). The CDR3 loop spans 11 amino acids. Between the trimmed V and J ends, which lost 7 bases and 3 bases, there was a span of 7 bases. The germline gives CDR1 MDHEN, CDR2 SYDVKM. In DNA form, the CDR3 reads TGTGCCAGCACGGGAAACTACGAGCAGTACTTC. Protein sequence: CASTGNYEQYF.

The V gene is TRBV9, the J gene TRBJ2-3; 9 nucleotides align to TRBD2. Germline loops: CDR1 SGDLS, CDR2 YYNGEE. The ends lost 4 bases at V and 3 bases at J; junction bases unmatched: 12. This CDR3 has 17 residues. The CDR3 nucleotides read TGTGCCAGCAGCCTCCTCGGGCGGGAGGGGTTGACAGATACGCAGTATTTT. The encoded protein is CASSLLGREGLTDTQYF.

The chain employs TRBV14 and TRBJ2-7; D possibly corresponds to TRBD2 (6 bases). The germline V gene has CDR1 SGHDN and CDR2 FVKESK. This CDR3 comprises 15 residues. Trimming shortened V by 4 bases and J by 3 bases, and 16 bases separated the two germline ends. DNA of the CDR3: TGTGCCAGCAGCCCTAGCGCCTTGTCACGCTACGAGCAGTACTTC. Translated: CASSPSALSRYEQYF.